The clone carrying this T cell receptor (beta chain) has more than one count but fewer than ten. V lost 0 bases and J 2 bases, leaving 14 bases between the germline ends. This CDR3 is built from 17 residues. Germline V CDR1 and CDR2: MGHRA, YSYEKL. This sample was taken from a study of cytomegalovirus exposure and HLA in healthy donors. Both 60 Vbeta primers and 13 Jbeta primers went into the PCR. The method was immunoSEQ multiplex PCR; TCRdb's version includes in-frame clones alone and lacks a portion of them. The sample has approximately 100,000 clones, around 82% seen once. Sequencing was carried out using PBMCs. The TCR comes from a woman under 30 in good health and CMV-seropositive. The chain links TRBV4-1 to TRBJ1-5; D is unclear. CDR3 amino acids: CASSQERGPWGNQPQHF. CDR3 DNA sequence: TGCGCCAGCAGCCAAGAAAGAGGTCCTTGGGGCAATCAGCCCCAGCATTTT.